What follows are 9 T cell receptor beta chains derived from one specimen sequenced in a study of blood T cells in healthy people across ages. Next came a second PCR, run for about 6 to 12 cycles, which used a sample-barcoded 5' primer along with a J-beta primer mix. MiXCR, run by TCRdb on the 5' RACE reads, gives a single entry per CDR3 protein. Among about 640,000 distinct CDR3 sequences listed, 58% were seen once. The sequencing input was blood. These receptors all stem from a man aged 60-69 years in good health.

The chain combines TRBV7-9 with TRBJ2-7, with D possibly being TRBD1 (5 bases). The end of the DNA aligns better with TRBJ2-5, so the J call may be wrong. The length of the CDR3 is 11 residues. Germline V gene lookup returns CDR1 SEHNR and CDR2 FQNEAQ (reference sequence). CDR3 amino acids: CASIKGQTQYF. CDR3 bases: TGTGCCAGCATCAAGGGGCAGACCCAGTACTTC.

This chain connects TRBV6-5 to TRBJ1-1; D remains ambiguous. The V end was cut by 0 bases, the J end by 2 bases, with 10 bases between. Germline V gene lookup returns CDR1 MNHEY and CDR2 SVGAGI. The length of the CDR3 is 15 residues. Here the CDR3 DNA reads TGTGCCAGCAGTTACTCGACATACCCAAACACTGAAGCTTTCTTT. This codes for CASSYSTYPNTEAFF.

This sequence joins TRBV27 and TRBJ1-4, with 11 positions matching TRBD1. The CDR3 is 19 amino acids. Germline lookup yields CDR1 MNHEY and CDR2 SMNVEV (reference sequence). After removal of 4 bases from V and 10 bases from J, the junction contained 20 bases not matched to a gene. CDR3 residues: CASSSPSRTGGAIAGKLFF. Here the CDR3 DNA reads TGTGCCAGCAGTTCCCCATCTCGGACAGGGGGCGCGATTGCGGGAAAACTGTTTTTT.

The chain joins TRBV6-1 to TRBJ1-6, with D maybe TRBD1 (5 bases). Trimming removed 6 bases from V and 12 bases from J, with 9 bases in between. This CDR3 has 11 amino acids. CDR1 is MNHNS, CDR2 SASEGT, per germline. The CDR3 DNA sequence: TGTGCCAGCAGATGGGGGGTACCCCTCCACTTT. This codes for CASRWGVPLHF.

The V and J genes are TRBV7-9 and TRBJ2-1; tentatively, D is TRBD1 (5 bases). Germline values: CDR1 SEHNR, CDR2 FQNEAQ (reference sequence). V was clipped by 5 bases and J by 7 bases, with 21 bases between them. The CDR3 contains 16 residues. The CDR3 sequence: CASSPPPGRSGNEQFF. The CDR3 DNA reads TGTGCCAGCAGCCCACCCCCGGGCCGCTCAGGGAATGAGCAGTTCTTC.

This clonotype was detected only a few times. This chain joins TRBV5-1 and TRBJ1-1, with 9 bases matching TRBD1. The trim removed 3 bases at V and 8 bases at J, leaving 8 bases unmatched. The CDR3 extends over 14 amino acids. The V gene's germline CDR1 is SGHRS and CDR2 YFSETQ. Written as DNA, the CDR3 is TGCGCCAGCAGCTCACAGACAGGGGGAAACGAAGCTTTCTTT. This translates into CASSSQTGGNEAFF. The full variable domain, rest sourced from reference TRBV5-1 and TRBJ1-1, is KAGVTQTPRYLIKTRGQQVTLSCSPISGHRSVSWYQQTPGQGLQFLFEYFSETQRNKGNFPGRFSGRQFSNSRSEMNVSTLELGDSALYLCASSSQTGGNEAFFGQGTRLTVV.

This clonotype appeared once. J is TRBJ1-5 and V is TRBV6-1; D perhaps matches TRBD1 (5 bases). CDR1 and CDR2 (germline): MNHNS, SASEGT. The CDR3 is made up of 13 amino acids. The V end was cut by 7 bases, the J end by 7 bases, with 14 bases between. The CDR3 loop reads CASTIGQGQPQHF. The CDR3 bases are TGTGCCAGCACCATCGGGCAGGGACAGCCCCAGCATTTT.

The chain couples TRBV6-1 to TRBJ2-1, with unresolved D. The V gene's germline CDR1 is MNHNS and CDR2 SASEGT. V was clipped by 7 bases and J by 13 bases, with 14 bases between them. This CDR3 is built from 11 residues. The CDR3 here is CASKMKETQFF. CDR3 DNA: TGTGCCAGCAAAATGAAAGAGACCCAGTTCTTC.

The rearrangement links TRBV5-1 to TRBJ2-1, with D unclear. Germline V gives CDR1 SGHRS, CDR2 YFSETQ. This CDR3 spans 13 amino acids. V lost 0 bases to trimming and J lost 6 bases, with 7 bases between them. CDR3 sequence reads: CASSLDVSNEQFF. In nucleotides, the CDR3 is TGCGCCAGCAGCTTGGACGTCAGCAATGAGCAGTTCTTC.